A single sample gave rise to the 20 T cell receptor beta chains below, sequenced in a study of a mutant IDH1 vaccine in newly diagnosed glioma. Method: immunoSEQ multiplex PCR; TCRdb's copy keeps in-frame clones and lacks some. The top ten clones hold 3.8% of a sample with approximately 25,000 clones, roughly 82% of them seen once. These receptors are not linked to any known antigen. Time point denoted: week 47, end of study. Each dose delivered 300 ug of mutant IDH1 20-mer peptide subcutaneously with imiquimod. This material consisted of PBMCs, taken from a glioma patient whose treatment included an IDH1 peptide vaccine. These receptor sequences come from a man aged 40-55 years with glioma. Some clones in this sample may be carry-over from other donors' samples.

The chain combines TRBV7-9 with TRBJ1-3; D uncertain. Deletions cut 6 bases from V and 0 bases from J, with 15 bases between. CDR3 length: 16 residues. Germline CDR1 and CDR2: SEHNR and FQNEAQ (reference sequence). CDR3 protein: CASSARSRVSGNTIYF. The CDR3 DNA follows: TGTGCCAGCAGTGCCCGGAGCCGCGTCTCTGGAAACACCATATATTTT.

This chain connects TRBV5-5 to TRBJ2-3, with D uncertain. Trimming removed 0 bases at V and 2 bases at J, with 4 bases between. Germline V lookup: CDR1 SGHKS, CDR2 YYEKEE (reference sequence). The CDR3 contains 13 residues. The CDR3 DNA is TGTGCCAGCAGCTTGGTTGCCACAGATACGCAGTATTTT. As protein: CASSLVATDTQYF.

This clone was counted only a few times. V gene TRBV9 combines with J gene TRBJ1-1, with D unclear. The CDR3 extends over 12 amino acids. Trimming stripped 6 bases from V and 0 bases from J, with 6 bases between. Germline V gives CDR1 SGDLS, CDR2 YYNGEE. The CDR3 region is CASTWLNTEAFF. As DNA, the CDR3 is TGTGCCAGCACCTGGTTGAACACTGAAGCTTTCTTT.

This chain connects TRBV5-5 to TRBJ2-7; D possibly corresponds to TRBD2 (5 bases). This CDR3 is 14 amino acids long. Trimming pared 0 bases from V and 2 bases from J, leaving 9 bases between. From germline, CDR1 is SGHKS and CDR2 YYEKEE (reference sequence). This CDR3 reads CASSLARGAYEQYF. The DNA of the CDR3 is TGTGCCAGCAGCTTGGCCCGGGGAGCCTACGAGCAGTACTTC.

This clone was seen a few times. The chain recombines TRBV2 with TRBJ2-1, with 11 bases fitting TRBD1. The length of the CDR3 is 14 residues. V lost 7 bases and J lost 9; bases outside the gene matches: 8. Germline loops: CDR1 SNHLY, CDR2 FYNNEI. CDR3 DNA sequence: TGTGCCAGCACCCTCGGACAGGGGGCTGGTGAGCAGTTCTTC. Protein: CASTLGQGAGEQFF.

This clone counts as medium-sized. The V and J genes are TRBV11-1 and TRBJ1-1; 7 bases agree with TRBD1. The V segment lost 2 bases and the J segment 3 bases; nucleotides outside the gene matches: 6. Germline CDR1 and CDR2: SGHAT and FQDESV (reference sequence). CDR3 length: 15 residues. The CDR3 coding sequence is TGTGCCAGCAGCTTAAGTGGGACAGAAGACACTGAAGCTTTCTTT. Amino acids: CASSLSGTEDTEAFF.

In its sample, this clone was seen a few times. The J gene is TRBJ1-1, the V gene TRBV5-4; D remains unclear. V lost 1 base, J lost 1 base, and 5 bases lay in between. This CDR3 is built from 13 residues. Germline CDR1 and CDR2: SGHNT and YYREEE (reference sequence). In DNA form, the CDR3 reads TGTGCCAGCAGCTTGTTACGGAACACTGAAGCTTTCTTT. Translating it yields CASSLLRNTEAFF.

This chain links TRBV4-3 with TRBJ1-2, with 9 bases aligning to TRBD1. The germline CDR1 and CDR2 sequences are LGHNA and YSLEER. This CDR3 is built from 15 residues. V shed 2 bases, J shed 7 bases, and the junction held 8 bases outside the gene matches. The CDR3 loop is CASSQPGQGLSGYTF. For the CDR3, the DNA is TGCGCCAGCAGCCAACCGGGACAGGGATTGTCTGGCTACACCTTC.

The gene calls are TRBV19 and TRBJ1-5, with D maybe TRBD1 (5 bases). V lost 3 bases to trimming and J lost 1 base, with 10 bases between them. The germline V gene has CDR1 LNHDA and CDR2 SQIVND (reference sequence). The CDR3 totals 15 residues. CDR3: CASSIGGTSNQPQHF. Written as DNA, the CDR3 is TGTGCCAGTAGTATCGGGGGTACGAGCAATCAGCCCCAGCATTTT.

The chain couples TRBV7-9 to TRBJ2-7; perhaps TRBD1 as D (5 bases). Per germline, CDR1 SEHNR and CDR2 FQNEAQ (reference sequence). With 11 bases removed from V and 1 base from J, the gap between germline ends came to 15 bases. The CDR3 consists of 13 residues. The CDR3, as DNA: TGTGCCTGGGGCACGGAAGGGTCCTACGAGCAGTACTTC. Its translation: CAWGTEGSYEQYF.

The chain joins TRBV19 to TRBJ2-7, with no clear D. The germline V and J ends were trimmed by 9 bases and 2 bases, with 20 bases remaining between them. Germline CDR1 LNHDA, CDR2 SQIVND (reference sequence). The CDR3 sequence is 15 residues long. The CDR3 DNA follows: TGTGCCAGGAGATTCGGACGGATTCCTACCTACGAGCAGTACTTC. This encodes CARRFGRIPTYEQYF.

V and J are TRBV30 and TRBJ1-5; possibly TRBD1 for D (6 bases). Trimming stripped 1 base from V and 0 bases from J, with 13 bases between. Germline CDR1 and CDR2: GTSNPN and SVGIG (reference sequence). The length of the CDR3 is 16 residues. CDR3: CAWSGTVGDSNQPQHF. As DNA, the CDR3 is TGTGCCTGGAGTGGGACAGTGGGCGATAGCAATCAGCCCCAGCATTTT.

The sample holds a few counts of this clone. The chain joins TRBV5-1 to TRBJ2-2; a weak D match, TRBD2 (6 bases). Germline V CDR1 and CDR2: SGHRS, YFSETQ. The CDR3 covers 14 residues. The V and J ends lost 6 bases and 5 bases respectively, with 14 bases between them. The CDR3 sequence: CASIQNGGTGELFF. CDR3 DNA sequence: TGCGCCAGCATCCAAAACGGGGGAACCGGGGAGCTGTTTTTT.

The chain carries TRBV29-1 and TRBJ2-1; 9 positions agree with TRBD1. Losses at the gene ends were 3 bases for V and 9 bases for J; bases not matched to a gene: 6. The V gene's germline CDR1 is SQVTM and CDR2 ANQGSEA. CDR3 size: 13 residues. The CDR3 sequence: CSVDTDRGSEQFF. Here the CDR3 DNA reads TGCAGCGTTGATACGGACAGGGGATCTGAGCAGTTCTTC.

J is TRBJ1-1 and V is TRBV6-1; D gene uncertain. The V end lost 0 bases, the J end lost 4 bases, and 6 bases lay between the germline ends. This CDR3 has 13 residues. Germline CDR1 is MNHNS and CDR2 is SASEGT. CDR3 sequence: CASSEALTTEAFF. Here the CDR3 DNA reads TGTGCCAGCAGTGAAGCGCTTACCACTGAAGCTTTCTTT.

The V gene is TRBV29-1, the J gene TRBJ2-3; possible D gene TRBD1, 6 bases. Germline loops: CDR1 SQVTM, CDR2 ANQGSEA. The CDR3 is 13 amino acids. The ends were cut back, 3 bases at V and 2 bases at J, with 9 bases in the middle. DNA for the CDR3: TGCAGCGTTGAGACAGGACTCACAGATACGCAGTATTTT. It codes for CSVETGLTDTQYF.

This chain links TRBV6-6 with TRBJ1-1; 9 bases are shared with TRBD1. The germline V gene encodes CDR1 MNHNY and CDR2 SVGAGI (reference sequence). The CDR3 extends over 12 amino acids. The J segment lost 7 bases and the V segment lost 9 bases, leaving 6 bases of the junction unmatched. The CDR3 reads CASSGTGNEAFF. The CDR3 DNA follows: TGTGCCAGTTCCGGGACAGGGAATGAAGCTTTCTTT.

DNA for the CDR3: TGTGCCAGCAGCCGACAGGGGCTAGCTAACTATGGCTACACCTTC. Protein product: CASSRQGLANYGYTF. The J gene is TRBJ1-2, the V gene TRBV5-6, with 8 bases lining up with TRBD1. CDR1 is SGHDT, CDR2 YYEEEE, per germline. J was trimmed by 0 bases and V by 4 bases; bases with no gene match: 5. This CDR3 region has 15 residues.

The J gene is TRBJ2-3, the V gene TRBV2, with TRBD2 matching 7 bases. CDR3 length: 13 residues. Trimming took 4 bases from V and 4 from J; bases not matched to a gene: 2. Germline V lookup: CDR1 SNHLY, CDR2 FYNNEI. CDR3: CASSGEGPDTQYF. The CDR3 nucleotides read TGTGCCAGCAGTGGGGAGGGCCCAGATACGCAGTATTTT.

The chain links TRBV6-1 to TRBJ1-5; 8 bases are a match to TRBD1. Per germline, CDR1 MNHNS and CDR2 SASEGT. The CDR3 is made up of 11 amino acids. V trimming: 3 bases; J trimming: 15 bases; junction bases outside the gene matches: 4. DNA of the CDR3: TGTGCCAGCAGTGACCGGGACAGGCGGCATTTT. It encodes CASSDRDRRHF.